The present TCR beta chain was sequenced within a study of blood T cell repertoires in COVID-19. About the research overall: COVID-19 samples from acute and convalescent phases originated in the United States, Italy and Spain. T cells, B-cell-depleted T cells, or PBMCs provided the cDNA or gDNA that served as material.

Original processing methods: Counts of nucleated cells, estimated from reference gene primer amplification, were obtained. Using immunoSEQ multiplex PCR, the repertoire was profiled, and TCRdb retains in-frame clones only, with some absent. For V, J and clone size, that table is used; D and trimming come from the DNA. The data contain under 200,000 clones, around 79% of them singletons. The V gene's germline CDR1 is LNHDA and CDR2 SQIVND (reference sequence). CDR3 size: 15 residues. V trimming: 7 bases; J trimming: 4 bases; junction bases outside the gene matches: 10. Seattle-derived patients entered the study during active infection and were followed longitudinally.

The source material was peripheral blood. The TCR comes from a woman in her sixties or seventies with COVID-19, enrolled during active disease. This chain connects TRBV19 to TRBJ1-5, with TRBD1 identical over 7 bases. CDR3 loop: CASTPGTAENQPQHF. In DNA, the CDR3 is TGTGCCAGTACCCCCGGGACAGCAGAAAATCAGCCCCAGCATTTT.